What follows describes a single T cell receptor (beta chain). These data belong to a study of blood T cell repertoires in COVID-19. Study as a whole: The United States, Italy and Spain were the sources of the acute and convalescent COVID-19 samples. Sources were T cells, B-cell-depleted T cells, or PBMCs; the material itself was cDNA or gDNA.

V dropped 2 bases and J dropped 6 bases, with 13 bases sitting between them. The germline CDR1 and CDR2 sequences are LGHNA and YNFKEQ. CDR3 size: 14 residues. Original processing methods: Nucleated cell counts were estimated from reference gene primer amplification. Profiling relied on immunoSEQ multiplex PCR, and the TCRdb table lists in-frame clones only, not all of them. Clone size and V and J calls were adopted from that table, with D and trimming inferred from the DNA. The table lists 130,000 or so clones, approximately 89% of them singletons. This clonotype originated in a man aged 50-60 years with acute or convalescent COVID-19. Sequencing input: peripheral blood. The chain couples TRBV4-2 to TRBJ1-1, with a weak D call TRBD1 (5 bases). CDR3 DNA: TGTGCCAGCAGCCAAATGGGAGGGGATTCTGAAGCTTTCTTT. Amino acids: CASSQMGGDSEAFF.